A single sample gave rise to the 26 T cell receptor beta chains below, sequenced in a study of glioma-infiltrating T cells. TCR alpha and beta CDR3 regions were amplified from RNA using iRepertoire nested multiplex PCR. MiXCR, applied by TCRdb to the multiplex PCR reads, yields one record per CDR3 protein. The sample includes some 110,000 distinct CDR3 sequences, roughly 23% of them seen just once. The sequenced sample was glioma tissue, nonneoplastic brain tissue, or PBMCs (not recorded which). The receptors derive from a human donor with low-grade glioma or glioblastoma, undergoing nonglioma brain surgery, or in good health (not recorded which).

The table lists this clonotype with many counts. The CDR3 coding sequence is TGTGCCAGCAGTCCTACCCCGCCGGGACAGGGGAACAATCAGCCCCAGCATTTT. It encodes CASSPTPPGQGNNQPQHF. This chain connects TRBV28 to TRBJ1-5; 10 bases fit TRBD1. This CDR3 has 18 residues. With V trimmed by 5 bases and J by 3 bases, 13 bases remained unmatched. In germline, CDR1 is MDHEN, CDR2 SYDVKM.

This clonotype appeared many times. The chain carries TRBV6-1 and TRBJ1-1, with D possibly TRBD1 on 5 matching bases. Germline CDR1 and CDR2: MNHNS and SASEGT. V gave up 5 bases and J gave up 3 bases, with 7 bases separating them. This CDR3 region has 12 residues. CDR3 protein: CASSPRDTEAFF. CDR3 in DNA: TGTGCCAGCAGTCCCAGGGACACTGAAGCTTTCTTT.

The chain has TRBV3-1 and TRBJ2-7; D may be TRBD1 or TRBD2 (5 bases each). CDR3 length equals 14 residues. Germline V gene sequence: CDR1 LGHDT, CDR2 YNNKEL (reference sequence). V shed 3 bases and J shed 5 bases, with 14 bases lying between them. The CDR3 spells CASSQGPQTHEQYF. The CDR3 nucleotides are TGTGCCAGCAGCCAGGGACCCCAGACCCACGAGCAGTACTTC.

This clonotype was seen once. This sequence joins TRBV14 and TRBJ2-3, with D perhaps TRBD1 (6 bases). The V end lost 1 base, the J end lost 8 bases, and 19 bases lay between the germline ends. CDR3 length: 16 residues. CDR1 and CDR2 (germline): SGHDN, FVKESK. Here the CDR3 reads CASSQGIYRVSGTQYF. For the CDR3, the DNA is TGTGCCAGCAGCCAAGGCATATACAGGGTTTCAGGTACGCAGTATTTT.

A remark on this clonotype: Being one base from a much bigger clone, this may be a read error. The chain is built from TRBV15 and TRBJ2-4; the match to TRBD1 covers 7 bases. Germline V CDR1 and CDR2: LNHNV, YYDKDF (reference sequence). Unmatched junction bases numbered 3, after V lost 5 bases and J lost 8 bases. This CDR3 region has 12 residues. CDR3: CATSLQGHIQYF. Written as DNA, the CDR3 is TGTGCCACCAGCCTACAGGGGCACATTCAGTACTTC.

This clonotype has ten or more counts. The rearrangement uses TRBV20-1 and TRBJ2-3; D ambiguous. From germline, CDR1 is DFQATT and CDR2 SNEGSKA (reference sequence). V lost 3 bases, J lost 3 bases, and 7 bases lay in between. The CDR3 spans 12 residues. CDR3 in amino acids: CSASKETDTQYF. The CDR3 DNA follows: TGCAGTGCTAGTAAAGAGACAGATACGCAGTATTTT.

Notes on this clonotype: A read error may explain this, as a much larger clone is one base away. V usage is TRBV9 and J usage is TRBJ2-1; TRBD2 agrees at 10 bases. The CDR3 is 15 residues long. V was pared by 1 base and J by 8 bases, with 6 bases of the junction left unmatched. Germline V gives CDR1 SGDLS, CDR2 YYNGEE. The CDR3 protein is CASSVLAGAVDEQFF. Here the CDR3 DNA reads TGTGCCAGCAGCGTACTAGCGGGAGCTGTGGATGAGCAGTTCTTC.

This clonotype was seen many times. V usage is TRBV15 and J usage is TRBJ2-7; unclear D gene. Trimming left V 5 bases short and J 5 bases short, with 7 bases between. Germline lookup yields CDR1 LNHNV and CDR2 YYDKDF (reference sequence). There are 11 residues in the CDR3. CDR3 residues: CATSVRDEQYF. The CDR3, as DNA: TGTGCCACCAGCGTCCGAGACGAGCAGTACTTC.

A note on this clonotype: This may arise from a read error, as a much more abundant clone is one base away. This chain uses TRBV29-1 with TRBJ2-7; TRBD2 might be the D (5 bases). The V end was cut by 4 bases, the J end by 2 bases, with 12 bases between. The CDR3 spans 13 residues. Germline CDR1 SQVTM, CDR2 ANQGSEA. The CDR3 loop reads CSVALEGAYEQYF. DNA for the CDR3: TGCAGCGTTGCTCTAGAGGGAGCCTACGAGCAGTACTTC.

Comments on this clonotype: This may arise from a read error, as a much more abundant clone is one base away. V usage is TRBV19 and J usage is TRBJ2-1; D may be TRBD1 (5 bases). The ends were cut back, 4 bases at V and 10 bases at J, with 17 bases in the middle. The CDR3 contains 14 residues. CDR1 is LNHDA and CDR2 is SQIVND in the germline V gene (reference sequence). The CDR3 DNA is TGTGCCAGTAGTACATCGACAGAAAACTACGAGCAGTTCTTC. This codes for CASSTSTENYEQFF.

A word on this clonotype: Being one base from a much bigger clone, this may be a read error. The rearrangement links TRBV12-3 or TRBV12-4 to TRBJ1-5; no reliable D call. CDR3 length equals 12 residues. The V end was cut by 9 bases, the J end by 4 bases, with 10 bases between. The CDR3 protein is CARSDGNQPQHF. Written as DNA, the CDR3 is TGTGCCAGAAGTGACGGGAATCAGCCCCAGCATTTT.

In this sample, this clonotype turned up many times. The chain joins TRBV4-1 to TRBJ1-5, with TRBD1 matching over 10 bases. The CDR3 covers 19 residues. Per germline, CDR1 MGHRA and CDR2 YSYEKL. V was clipped by 4 bases and J by 1 base; unmatched bases: 13. CDR3 residues: CASSPRTGGTYESNQPQHF. The CDR3 DNA is TGCGCCAGCAGCCCGAGGACAGGGGGGACCTATGAAAGCAATCAGCCCCAGCATTTT.

This clonotype was seen a handful of times. With a much larger clone just one base away, this may be a read error. CDR3 DNA: TGTGCCAGCGGCAATCGCTACGAGCAGTACTTC. It specifies CASGNRYEQYF. The chain links TRBV7-2 to TRBJ2-7; D unclear. The V end was cut by 8 bases, the J end by 3 bases, with 8 bases between. The CDR3 is 11 residues long. Germline-derived CDR1 and CDR2 are SGHTA and FQGNSA.

This clonotype was seen repeatedly, ten times or more. V gene TRBV20-1 combines with J gene TRBJ1-3; 8 positions match TRBD1. The germline V gene encodes CDR1 DFQATT and CDR2 SNEGSKA (reference sequence). Trimming removed 5 bases from V and 0 bases from J; junction bases left unmatched: 12. The CDR3 totals 17 residues. CDR3 loop: CSALDRVGSRSGNTIYF. The CDR3, as DNA: TGCAGTGCTTTGGACAGGGTAGGGTCTCGCTCTGGAAACACCATATATTTT.

This clonotype was observed many times. This rearrangement joins TRBV6-1 to TRBJ1-6, with D uncertain. V lost 10 bases to trimming and J lost 10 bases, with 17 bases between them. The germline V gene has CDR1 MNHNS and CDR2 SASEGT. CDR3 length: 13 amino acids. CDR3 nucleotide sequence: TGTGCCACCAGGAACGGGATACGATCACCCCTCCACTTT. Translated, it gives CATRNGIRSPLHF.

Only a few counts were recorded for this clonotype. Given the absence of the conserved phenylalanine or tryptophan at the CDR3 end, a read error is likely. The chain combines TRBV20-1 with TRBJ2-1; D not resolved. This CDR3 has 14 residues. Germline CDR1 reads DFQATT; CDR2 reads SNEGSKA (reference sequence). V was pared by 5 bases and J by 0 bases, with 11 bases between. CDR3 residues: CSAYARSSYNEQFL. The CDR3 DNA sequence: TGCAGTGCTTACGCTCGAAGCTCCTACAATGAGCAGTTCCTC.

As to this clonotype: Germline and junction disagree at one end, which may indicate a read error. The chain joins TRBV24-1 to TRBJ1-1, with D maybe TRBD1 (6 bases). The CDR3 is 12 amino acids. Germline CDR1 reads KGHDR; CDR2 reads SFDVKD. CDR3 nucleotide sequence: TGTGCCCCCAGTGATTCGGACAGAGAAGCTTTCTTT. It yields the protein CAPSDSDREAFF.

This clonotype appeared many times. The chain combines TRBV6-1 with TRBJ2-7, with D possibly being TRBD2 (5 bases). V lost 4 bases and J 3 bases, leaving 19 bases between the germline ends. The V gene's germline CDR1 is MNHNS and CDR2 SASEGT. The CDR3 loop spans 16 amino acids. CDR3: CASSVPREGGSYEQYF. Here the CDR3 DNA reads TGTGCCAGCAGTGTCCCCCGGGAAGGCGGCAGCTACGAGCAGTACTTC.

As to this clonotype: It may be a read error: a sequence one base away is much more abundant. This chain joins TRBV24-1 and TRBJ1-2, with TRBD1 as a possible D gene (5 bases). This CDR3 is built from 14 residues. CDR1 is KGHDR, CDR2 SFDVKD, per germline. Trimming removed 7 bases from V and 2 bases from J, with 13 bases in between. The CDR3 nucleotides read TGTGCCACCAGAGGTGTGGACACAAACTATGGCTACACCTTC. Amino acid sequence: CATRGVDTNYGYTF.

The chain combines TRBV25-1 with TRBJ2-7, with D possibly called TRBD1 or TRBD2 (5 bases each). The V gene lost 9 bases and the J gene lost 1 base, with 22 bases spanning the gap. There are 16 residues in the CDR3. The germline gives CDR1 MGHDK, CDR2 SYGVNS. The CDR3 is CARPTPGRAPSYEQYF. The CDR3 nucleotides read TGTGCCAGACCAACTCCGGGACGAGCGCCGTCCTACGAGCAGTACTTC.

The rearrangement uses TRBV7-9 and TRBJ2-2; maybe TRBD2 (8 bases). V lost 5 bases and J lost 5, with 15 bases in between. CDR3 size: 15 residues. Germline CDR1 is SEHNR and CDR2 is FQNEAQ (reference sequence). The chain's CDR3 is CASSRQGGGTGELFF. CDR3 DNA: TGTGCCAGCAGCCGACAGGGCGGGGGGACCGGGGAGCTGTTTTTT.

In this sample, this clonotype turned up many times. The V and J genes are TRBV6-6 and TRBJ2-2; 9 bases are a match to TRBD1. Losses at the gene ends were 0 bases for V and 4 bases for J; bases not matched to a gene: 9. Germline V gives CDR1 MNHNY, CDR2 SVGAGI (reference sequence). This CDR3 is built from 18 residues. The CDR3 DNA is TGTGCCAGCAGTTACTCCAAGCGGGACAGGGTCTCCACCGGGGAGCTGTTTTTT. This codes for CASSYSKRDRVSTGELFF.

This clonotype was counted ten times or more. For the CDR3, the DNA is TGTGCCAGCAGGGCGCTGGGTGGGCAAGAGGTAGATACGCAGTATTTT. This gives the protein CASRALGGQEVDTQYF. The V call is TRBV6-1, the J call TRBJ2-3; no firm D call. The CDR3 has 16 residues. Per germline, CDR1 MNHNS and CDR2 SASEGT. Trimming pared 6 bases from V and 5 bases from J, leaving 21 bases between.

This clonotype was counted many times. The V call is TRBV7-8, the J call TRBJ1-3, with 7 positions matching TRBD1. The germline gives CDR1 SGHVS, CDR2 FQNEAQ. The CDR3 is 16 amino acids. J lost 0 bases, V lost 3 bases, and 5 bases had no gene match. Written as DNA, the CDR3 is TGTGCCAGCAGCTTGTACAGGGGTTACTCTGGAAACACCATATATTTT. Its protein is CASSLYRGYSGNTIYF.

This clonotype was recorded at least ten times. The rearrangement joins TRBV6-2 or TRBV6-3 to TRBJ2-7; no firm D call. Per germline, CDR1 MNHEY and CDR2 SVGEGT. The ends were cut back, 0 bases at V and 4 bases at J, with 7 bases in the middle. CDR3 size: 13 residues. The DNA of the CDR3 is TGTGCCAGCAGTTACTCGTGGCAATACGAGCAGTACTTC. It codes for CASSYSWQYEQYF.

CDR3 nucleotides: TGTGCCAGCAGTTTTTCCGGCGTTGCCACTGAAGCTTTCTTT. Encoded protein: CASSFSGVATEAFF. V and J are TRBV12-3 or TRBV12-4 and TRBJ1-1; D remains unclear. The ends were cut back, 3 bases at V and 4 bases at J, with 12 bases in the middle. CDR3 length: 14 residues.